The sequence of this T cell receptor (beta chain) was determined in a study of T cell responses to AZD1222 COVID-19 vaccine. Study conclusions and caveats: Among the donors, most were white British and more were female, and clonal diversity was possibly underestimated. Breadth and depth of Spike-specific TCRs rose after two AZD1222 doses.

On this clone: Antigen specificity is unknown.

The method was immunoSEQ multiplex PCR; TCRdb's version includes in-frame clones alone and lacks a portion of them. The table has about 79,000 clones, about 92% seen once; the top ten hold 6% to 8.5%. V lost 0 bases to trimming and J lost 7 bases, with 16 bases between them. Germline V CDR1 and CDR2: LNHNV, YYDKDF (reference sequence). This CDR3 is 16 amino acids long. The source material was peripheral blood, sampled on day 0 of MenACWY control vaccination. This sequence was found in an adult in good health. The V and J genes are TRBV15 and TRBJ1-5, with D possibly being TRBD1 (5 bases). CDR3 DNA: TGTGCCACCAGCAGAGATCGGGGGGTAGTGGGACAGCCCCAGCATTTT. It yields the protein CATSRDRGVVGQPQHF.